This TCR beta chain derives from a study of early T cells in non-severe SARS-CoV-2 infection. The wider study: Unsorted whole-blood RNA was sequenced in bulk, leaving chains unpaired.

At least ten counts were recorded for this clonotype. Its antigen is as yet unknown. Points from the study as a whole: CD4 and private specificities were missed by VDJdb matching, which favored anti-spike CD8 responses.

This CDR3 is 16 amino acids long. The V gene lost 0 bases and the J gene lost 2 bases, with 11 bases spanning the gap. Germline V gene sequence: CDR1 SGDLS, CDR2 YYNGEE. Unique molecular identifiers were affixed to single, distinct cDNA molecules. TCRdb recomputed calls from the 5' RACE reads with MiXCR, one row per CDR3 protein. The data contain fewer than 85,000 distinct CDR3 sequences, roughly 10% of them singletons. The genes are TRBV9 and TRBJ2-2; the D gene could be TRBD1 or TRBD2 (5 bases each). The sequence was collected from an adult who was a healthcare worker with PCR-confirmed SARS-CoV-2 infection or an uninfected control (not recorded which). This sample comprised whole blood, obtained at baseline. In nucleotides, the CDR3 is TGTGCCAGCAGCGTAGAGATCGGGACCAACACCGGGGAGCTGTTTTTT. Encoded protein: CASSVEIGTNTGELFF.